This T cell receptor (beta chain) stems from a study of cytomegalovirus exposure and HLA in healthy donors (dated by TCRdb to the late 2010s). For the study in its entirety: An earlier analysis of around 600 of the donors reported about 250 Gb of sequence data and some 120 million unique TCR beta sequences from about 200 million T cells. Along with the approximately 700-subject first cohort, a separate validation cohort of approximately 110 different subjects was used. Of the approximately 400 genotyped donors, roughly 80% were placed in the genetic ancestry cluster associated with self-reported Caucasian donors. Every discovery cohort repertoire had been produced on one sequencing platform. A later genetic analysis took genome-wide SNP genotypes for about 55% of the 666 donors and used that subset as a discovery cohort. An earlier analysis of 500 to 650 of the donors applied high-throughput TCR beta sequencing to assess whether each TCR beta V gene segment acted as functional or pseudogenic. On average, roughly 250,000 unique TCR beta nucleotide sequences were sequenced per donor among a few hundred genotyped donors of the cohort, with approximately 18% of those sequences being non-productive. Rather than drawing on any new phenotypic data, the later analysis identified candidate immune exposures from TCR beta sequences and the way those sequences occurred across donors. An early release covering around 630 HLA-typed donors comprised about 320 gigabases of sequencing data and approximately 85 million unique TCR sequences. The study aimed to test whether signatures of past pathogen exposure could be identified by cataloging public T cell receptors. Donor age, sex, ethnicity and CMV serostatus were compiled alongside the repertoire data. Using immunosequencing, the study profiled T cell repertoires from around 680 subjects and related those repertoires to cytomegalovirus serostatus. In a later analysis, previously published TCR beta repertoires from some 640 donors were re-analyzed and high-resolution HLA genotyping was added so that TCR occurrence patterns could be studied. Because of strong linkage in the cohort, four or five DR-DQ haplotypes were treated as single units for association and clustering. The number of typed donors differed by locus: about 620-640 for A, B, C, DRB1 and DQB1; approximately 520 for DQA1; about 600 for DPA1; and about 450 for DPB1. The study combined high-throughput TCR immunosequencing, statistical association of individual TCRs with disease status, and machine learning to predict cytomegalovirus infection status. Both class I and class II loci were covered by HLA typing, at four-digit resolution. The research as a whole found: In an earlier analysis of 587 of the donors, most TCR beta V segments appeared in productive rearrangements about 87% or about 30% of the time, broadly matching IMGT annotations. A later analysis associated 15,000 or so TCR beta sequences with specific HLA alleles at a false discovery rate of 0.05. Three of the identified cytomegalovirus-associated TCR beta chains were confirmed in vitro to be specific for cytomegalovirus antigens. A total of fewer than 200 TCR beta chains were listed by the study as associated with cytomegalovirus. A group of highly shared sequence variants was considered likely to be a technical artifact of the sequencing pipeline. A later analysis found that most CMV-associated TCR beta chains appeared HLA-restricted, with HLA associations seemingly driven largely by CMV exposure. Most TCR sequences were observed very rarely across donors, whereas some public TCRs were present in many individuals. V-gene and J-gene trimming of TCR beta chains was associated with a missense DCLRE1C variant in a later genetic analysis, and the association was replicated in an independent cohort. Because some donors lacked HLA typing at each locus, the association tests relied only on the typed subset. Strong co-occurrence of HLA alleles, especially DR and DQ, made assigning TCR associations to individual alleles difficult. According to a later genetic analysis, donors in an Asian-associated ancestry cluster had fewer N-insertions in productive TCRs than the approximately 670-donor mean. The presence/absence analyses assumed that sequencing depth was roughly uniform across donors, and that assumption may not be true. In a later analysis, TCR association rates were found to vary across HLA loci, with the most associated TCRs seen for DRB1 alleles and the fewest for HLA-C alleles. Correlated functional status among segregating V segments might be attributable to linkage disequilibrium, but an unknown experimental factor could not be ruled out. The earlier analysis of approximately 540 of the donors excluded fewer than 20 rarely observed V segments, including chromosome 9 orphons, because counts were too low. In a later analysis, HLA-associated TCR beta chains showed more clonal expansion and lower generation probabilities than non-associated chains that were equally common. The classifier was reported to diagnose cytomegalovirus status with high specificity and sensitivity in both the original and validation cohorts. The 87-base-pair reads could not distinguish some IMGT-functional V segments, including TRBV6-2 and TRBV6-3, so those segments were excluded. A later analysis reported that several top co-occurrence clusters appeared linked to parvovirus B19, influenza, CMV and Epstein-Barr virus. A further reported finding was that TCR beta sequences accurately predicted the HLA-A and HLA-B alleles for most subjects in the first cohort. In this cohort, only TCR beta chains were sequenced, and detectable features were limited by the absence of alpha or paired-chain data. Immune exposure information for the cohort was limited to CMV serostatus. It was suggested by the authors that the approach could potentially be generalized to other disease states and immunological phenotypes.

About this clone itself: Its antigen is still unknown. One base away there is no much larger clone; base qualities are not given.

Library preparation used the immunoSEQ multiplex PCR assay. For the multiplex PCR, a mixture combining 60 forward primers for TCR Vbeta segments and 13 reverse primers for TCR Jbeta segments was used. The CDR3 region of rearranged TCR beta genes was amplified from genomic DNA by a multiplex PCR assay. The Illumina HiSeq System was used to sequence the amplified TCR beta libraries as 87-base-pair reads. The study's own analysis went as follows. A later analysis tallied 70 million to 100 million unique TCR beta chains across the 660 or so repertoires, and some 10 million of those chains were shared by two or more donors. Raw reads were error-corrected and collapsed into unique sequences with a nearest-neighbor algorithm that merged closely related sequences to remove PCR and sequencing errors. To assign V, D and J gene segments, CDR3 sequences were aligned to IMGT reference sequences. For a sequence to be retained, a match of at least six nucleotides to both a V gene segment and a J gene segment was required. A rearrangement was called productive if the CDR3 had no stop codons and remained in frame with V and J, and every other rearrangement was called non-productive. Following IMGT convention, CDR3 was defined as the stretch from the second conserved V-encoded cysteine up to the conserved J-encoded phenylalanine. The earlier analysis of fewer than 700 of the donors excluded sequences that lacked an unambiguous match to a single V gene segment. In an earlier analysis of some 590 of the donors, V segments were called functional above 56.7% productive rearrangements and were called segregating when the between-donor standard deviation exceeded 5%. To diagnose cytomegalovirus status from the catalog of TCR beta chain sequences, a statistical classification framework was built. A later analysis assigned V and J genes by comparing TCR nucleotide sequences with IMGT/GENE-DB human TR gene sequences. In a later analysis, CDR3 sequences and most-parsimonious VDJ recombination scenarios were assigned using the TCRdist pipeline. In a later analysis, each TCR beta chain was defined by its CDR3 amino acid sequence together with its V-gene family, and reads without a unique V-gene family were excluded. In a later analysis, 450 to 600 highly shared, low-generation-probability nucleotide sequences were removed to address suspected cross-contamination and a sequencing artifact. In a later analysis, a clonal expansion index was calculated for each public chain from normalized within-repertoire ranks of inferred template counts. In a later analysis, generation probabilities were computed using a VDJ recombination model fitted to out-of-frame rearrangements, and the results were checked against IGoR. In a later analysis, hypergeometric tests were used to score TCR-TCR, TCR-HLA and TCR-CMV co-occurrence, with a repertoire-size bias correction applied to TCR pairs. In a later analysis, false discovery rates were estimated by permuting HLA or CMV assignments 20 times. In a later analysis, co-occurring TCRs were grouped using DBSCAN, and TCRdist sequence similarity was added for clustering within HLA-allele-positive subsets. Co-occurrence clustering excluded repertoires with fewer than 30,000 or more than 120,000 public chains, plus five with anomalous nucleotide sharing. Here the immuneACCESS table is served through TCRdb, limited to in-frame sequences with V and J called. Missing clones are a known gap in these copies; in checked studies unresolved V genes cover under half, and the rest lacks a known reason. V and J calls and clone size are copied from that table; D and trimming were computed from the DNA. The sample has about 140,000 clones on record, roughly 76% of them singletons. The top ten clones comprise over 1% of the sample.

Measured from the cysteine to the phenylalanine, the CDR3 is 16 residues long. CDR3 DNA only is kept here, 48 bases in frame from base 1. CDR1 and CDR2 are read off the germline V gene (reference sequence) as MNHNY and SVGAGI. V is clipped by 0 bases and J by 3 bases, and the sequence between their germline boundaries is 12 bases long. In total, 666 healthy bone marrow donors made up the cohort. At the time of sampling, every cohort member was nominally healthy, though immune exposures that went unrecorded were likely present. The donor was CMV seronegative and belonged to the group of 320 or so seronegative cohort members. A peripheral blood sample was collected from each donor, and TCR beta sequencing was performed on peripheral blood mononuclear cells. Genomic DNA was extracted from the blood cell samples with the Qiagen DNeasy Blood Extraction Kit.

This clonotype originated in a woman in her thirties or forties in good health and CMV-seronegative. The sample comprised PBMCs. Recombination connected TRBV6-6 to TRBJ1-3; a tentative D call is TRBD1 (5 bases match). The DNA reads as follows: TGTGCCAGCAGTTACTCTGGGGGGGGGAGTGGAAACACCATATATTTT. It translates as CASSYSGGGSGNTIYF.